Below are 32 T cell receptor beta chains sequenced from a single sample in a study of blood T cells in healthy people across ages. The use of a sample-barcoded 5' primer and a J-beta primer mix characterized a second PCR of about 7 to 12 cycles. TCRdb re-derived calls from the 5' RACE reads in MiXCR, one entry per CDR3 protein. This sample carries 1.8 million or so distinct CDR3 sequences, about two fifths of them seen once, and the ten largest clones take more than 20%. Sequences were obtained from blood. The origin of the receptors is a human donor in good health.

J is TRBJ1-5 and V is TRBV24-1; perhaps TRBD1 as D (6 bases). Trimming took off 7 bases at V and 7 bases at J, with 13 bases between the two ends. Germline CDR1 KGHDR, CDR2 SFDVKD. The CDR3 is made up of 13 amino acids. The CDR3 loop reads CATREGVGQPQHF. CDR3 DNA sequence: TGTGCCACCAGGGAGGGGGTCGGCCAGCCCCAGCATTTT.

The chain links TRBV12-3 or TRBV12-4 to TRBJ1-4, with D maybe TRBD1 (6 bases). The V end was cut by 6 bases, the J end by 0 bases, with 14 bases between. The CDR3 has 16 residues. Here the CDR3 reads CASSSGEGATNEKLFF. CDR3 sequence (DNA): TGTGCCAGCAGCTCCGGCGAGGGGGCAACTAATGAAAAACTGTTTTTT.

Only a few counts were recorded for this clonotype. The CDR3 here is CATNRNADTGELFF. For the CDR3, the DNA is TGCGCCACCAATAGAAATGCGGACACCGGGGAGCTGTTTTTT. This chain uses TRBV4-1 with TRBJ2-2; D remains unclear. The CDR3 extends over 14 amino acids. Germline V gene lookup returns CDR1 MGHRA and CDR2 YSYEKL. V dropped 10 bases and J dropped 3 bases, with 15 bases sitting between them.

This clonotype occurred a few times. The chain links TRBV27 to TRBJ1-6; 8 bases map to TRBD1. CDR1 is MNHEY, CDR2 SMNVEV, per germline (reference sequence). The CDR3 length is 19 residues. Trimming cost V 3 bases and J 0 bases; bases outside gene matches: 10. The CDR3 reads CASSFGDRWMTSYNSPLHF. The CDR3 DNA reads TGTGCCAGCAGTTTTGGGGACAGGTGGATGACCTCCTATAATTCACCCCTCCACTTT.

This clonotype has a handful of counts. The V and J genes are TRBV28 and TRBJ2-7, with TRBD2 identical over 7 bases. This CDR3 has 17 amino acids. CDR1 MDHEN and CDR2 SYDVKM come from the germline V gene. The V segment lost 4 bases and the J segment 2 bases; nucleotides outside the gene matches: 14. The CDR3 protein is CASSSPREARRTYEQYF. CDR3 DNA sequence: TGTGCCAGCAGTTCGCCCCGGGAGGCTCGGCGGACCTACGAGCAGTACTTC.

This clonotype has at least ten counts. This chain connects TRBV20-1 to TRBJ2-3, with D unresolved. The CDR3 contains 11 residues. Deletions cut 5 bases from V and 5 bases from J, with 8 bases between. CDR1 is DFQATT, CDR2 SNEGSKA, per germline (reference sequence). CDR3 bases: TGCAGTGCTGCTCTCCGAGATACGCAGTATTTT. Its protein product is CSAALRDTQYF.

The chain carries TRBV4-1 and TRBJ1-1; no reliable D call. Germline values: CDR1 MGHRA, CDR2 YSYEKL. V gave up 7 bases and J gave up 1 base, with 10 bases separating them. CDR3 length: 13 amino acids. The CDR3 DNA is TGCGCCAGCATCGGGTTCGGGAACACTGAAGCTTTCTTT. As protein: CASIGFGNTEAFF.

The CDR3 sequence is CASSVASSGEQYF. In DNA, the CDR3 is TGTGCCAGCAGCGTAGCGTCCTCGGGCGAGCAGTACTTC. This chain connects TRBV9 to TRBJ2-7; no reliable D call. From germline, CDR1 is SGDLS and CDR2 YYNGEE. V lost 0 bases and J lost 6, with 10 bases in between. This CDR3 is 13 amino acids long.

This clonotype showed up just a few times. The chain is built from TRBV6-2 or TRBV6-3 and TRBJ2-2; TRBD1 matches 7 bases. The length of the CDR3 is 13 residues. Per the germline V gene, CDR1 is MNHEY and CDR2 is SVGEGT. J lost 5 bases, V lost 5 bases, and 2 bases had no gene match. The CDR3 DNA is TGTGCCAGCAGTACGACAGGGACCGGGGAGCTGTTTTTT. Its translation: CASSTTGTGELFF.

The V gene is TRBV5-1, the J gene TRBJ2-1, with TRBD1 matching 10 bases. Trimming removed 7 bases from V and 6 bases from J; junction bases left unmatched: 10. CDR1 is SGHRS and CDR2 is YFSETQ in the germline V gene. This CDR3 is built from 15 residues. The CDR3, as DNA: TGCGCCAGCTCGGGACAGGGGATCGGGGGCAATGAGCAGTTCTTC. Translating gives CASSGQGIGGNEQFF.

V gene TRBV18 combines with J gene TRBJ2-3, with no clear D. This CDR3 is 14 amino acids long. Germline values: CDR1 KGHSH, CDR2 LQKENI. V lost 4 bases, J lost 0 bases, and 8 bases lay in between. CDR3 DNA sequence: TGTGCCAGCTCACTTACATTTAGCACAGATACGCAGTATTTT. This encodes CASSLTFSTDTQYF.

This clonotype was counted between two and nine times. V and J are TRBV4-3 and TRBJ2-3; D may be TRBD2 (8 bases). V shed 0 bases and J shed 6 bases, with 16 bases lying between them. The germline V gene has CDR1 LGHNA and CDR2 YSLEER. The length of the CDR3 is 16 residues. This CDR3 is CASSQDWRGDSDTQYF. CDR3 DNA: TGCGCCAGCAGCCAAGATTGGCGGGGGGACAGTGATACGCAGTATTTT.

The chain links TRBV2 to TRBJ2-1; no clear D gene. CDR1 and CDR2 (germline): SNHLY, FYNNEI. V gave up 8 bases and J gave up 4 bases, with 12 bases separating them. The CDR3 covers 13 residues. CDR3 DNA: TGTGCCAGCTCCGGTCGTACTTACAATGAGCAGTTCTTC. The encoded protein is CASSGRTYNEQFF.

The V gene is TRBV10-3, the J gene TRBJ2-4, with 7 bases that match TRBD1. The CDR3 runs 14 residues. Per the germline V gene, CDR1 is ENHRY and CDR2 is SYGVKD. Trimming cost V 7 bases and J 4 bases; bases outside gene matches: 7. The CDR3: CAIKGDRDKNIQYF. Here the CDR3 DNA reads TGTGCCATCAAAGGGGACAGAGATAAAAACATTCAGTACTTC.

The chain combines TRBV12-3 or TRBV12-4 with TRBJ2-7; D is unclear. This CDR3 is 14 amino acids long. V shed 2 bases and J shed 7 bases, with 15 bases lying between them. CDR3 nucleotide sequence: TGTGCCAGCAGTTTACAGTCAATCAAAGCAGAGCAGTACTTC. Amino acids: CASSLQSIKAEQYF.

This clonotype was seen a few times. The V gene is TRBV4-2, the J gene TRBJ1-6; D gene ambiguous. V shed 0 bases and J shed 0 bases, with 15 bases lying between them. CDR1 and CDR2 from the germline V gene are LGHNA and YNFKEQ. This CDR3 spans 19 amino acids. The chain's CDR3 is CASSQEPGGESSYNSPLHF. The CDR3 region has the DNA TGTGCCAGCAGCCAAGAGCCAGGCGGAGAGAGCTCCTATAATTCACCCCTCCACTTT.

CDR3 DNA: TGTGCCAGCAGTTCGCGTACTGACAGGTACTATGGCTACACCTTC. Protein product: CASSSRTDRYYGYTF. V and J are TRBV12-3 or TRBV12-4 and TRBJ1-2; maybe TRBD1 (6 bases). Deletions cut 4 bases from V and 3 bases from J, with 15 bases between. This CDR3 contains 15 residues.

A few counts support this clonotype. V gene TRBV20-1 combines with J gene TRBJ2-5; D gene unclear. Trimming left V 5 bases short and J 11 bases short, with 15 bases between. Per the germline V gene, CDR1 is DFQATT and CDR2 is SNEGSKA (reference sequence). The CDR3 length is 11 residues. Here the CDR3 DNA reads TGCAGTGCTGGGCTCCTCAGCCAGCAGTACTTC. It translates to CSAGLLSQQYF.

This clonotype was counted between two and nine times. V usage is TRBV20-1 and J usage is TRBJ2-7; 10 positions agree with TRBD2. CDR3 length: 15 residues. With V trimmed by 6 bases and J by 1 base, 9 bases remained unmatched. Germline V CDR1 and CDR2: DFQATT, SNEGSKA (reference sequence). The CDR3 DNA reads TGCAGTGCCAAGAGCGGGGGGGCTTGGTCCTACGAGCAGTACTTC. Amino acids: CSAKSGGAWSYEQYF.

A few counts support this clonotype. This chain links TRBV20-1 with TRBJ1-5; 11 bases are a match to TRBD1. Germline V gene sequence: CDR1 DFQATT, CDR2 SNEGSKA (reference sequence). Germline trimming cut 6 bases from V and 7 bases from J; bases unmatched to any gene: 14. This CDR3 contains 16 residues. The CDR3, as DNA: TGCAGTGCCAGTACGGACGGGACAGGGGGAGGGCAGCCCCAGCATTTT. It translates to CSASTDGTGGGQPQHF.

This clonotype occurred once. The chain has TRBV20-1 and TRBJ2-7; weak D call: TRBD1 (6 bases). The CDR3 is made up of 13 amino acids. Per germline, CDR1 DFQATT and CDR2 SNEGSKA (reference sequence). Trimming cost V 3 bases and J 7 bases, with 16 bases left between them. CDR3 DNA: TGCAGTGCTAGGGACAGCCGGTTACAAGAGCAGTACTTC. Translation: CSARDSRLQEQYF.

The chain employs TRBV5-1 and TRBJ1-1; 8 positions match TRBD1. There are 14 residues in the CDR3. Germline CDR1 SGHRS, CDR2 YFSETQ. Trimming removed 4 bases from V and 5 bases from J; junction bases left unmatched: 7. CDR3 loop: CASSKDRVRTEAFF. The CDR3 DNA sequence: TGCGCCAGCAGCAAGGACAGGGTACGGACTGAAGCTTTCTTT.

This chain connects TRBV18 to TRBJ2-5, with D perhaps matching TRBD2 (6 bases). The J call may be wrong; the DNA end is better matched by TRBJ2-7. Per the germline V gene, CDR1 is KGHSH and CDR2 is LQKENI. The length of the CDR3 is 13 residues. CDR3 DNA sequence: TGTGCCAGCTCCCCTCTCCCCGGGAGCGAGCAGTACTTC. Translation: CASSPLPGSEQYF.

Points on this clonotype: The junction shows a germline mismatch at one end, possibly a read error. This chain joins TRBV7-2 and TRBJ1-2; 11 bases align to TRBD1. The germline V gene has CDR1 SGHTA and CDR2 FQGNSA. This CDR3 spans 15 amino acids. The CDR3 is CASSLAGQGARGHTF. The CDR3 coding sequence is TGTGCCAGCAGCTTAGCAGGACAGGGGGCGCGTGGCCACACCTTC.

The CDR3 here is CASSLAEQGAGELFF. The CDR3 DNA follows: TGTGCCAGCAGCTTAGCGGAACAGGGCGCCGGGGAGCTGTTTTTT. The chain couples TRBV7-9 to TRBJ2-2, with D possibly matching TRBD1 (6 bases). With 0 bases removed from V and 6 bases from J, the gap between germline ends came to 11 bases. Per germline, CDR1 SEHNR and CDR2 FQNEAQ (reference sequence). CDR3 length: 15 amino acids.

The CDR3 sequence is CASSLSLADYGYTF. In nucleotides, the CDR3 is TGCGCCAGCAGCTTGTCTTTAGCGGACTATGGCTACACCTTC. The V call is TRBV5-1, the J call TRBJ1-2; D gene ambiguous. Germline lookup yields CDR1 SGHRS and CDR2 YFSETQ. This CDR3 spans 14 amino acids. V was shortened by 1 base and J by 3 bases, with 10 bases between the two germline ends.

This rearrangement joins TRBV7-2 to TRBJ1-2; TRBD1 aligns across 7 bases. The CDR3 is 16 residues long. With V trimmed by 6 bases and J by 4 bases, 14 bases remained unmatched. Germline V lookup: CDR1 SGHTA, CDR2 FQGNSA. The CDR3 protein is CASSPYISGGGYGYTF. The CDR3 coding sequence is TGTGCCAGCAGTCCATACATATCAGGGGGTGGCTATGGCTACACCTTC.

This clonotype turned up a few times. This chain's CDR3 is CASRTPANYGYTF. CDR3 nucleotide sequence: TGTGCCAGTAGAACCCCGGCTAACTATGGCTACACCTTC. The chain combines TRBV19 with TRBJ1-2; D unresolved. The CDR3 consists of 13 residues. CDR1 and CDR2 from the germline V gene are LNHDA and SQIVND (reference sequence). Trimming took 6 bases from V and 0 from J, leaving 8 bases between them.

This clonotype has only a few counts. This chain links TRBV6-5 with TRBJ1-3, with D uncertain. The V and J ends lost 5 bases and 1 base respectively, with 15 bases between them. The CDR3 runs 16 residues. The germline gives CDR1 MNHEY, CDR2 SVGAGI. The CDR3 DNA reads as TGTGCCAGCAGTCGTCGACACCCAAGATCTGGAAACACCATATATTTT. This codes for CASSRRHPRSGNTIYF.

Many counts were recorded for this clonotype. Here the CDR3 DNA reads TGTGCCAGCAGCTCGGGACTACCCGCGGATACGCAGTATTTT. Translation gives CASSSGLPADTQYF. The chain employs TRBV6-2 or TRBV6-3 and TRBJ2-3, with TRBD2 identical over 7 bases. The trim removed 6 bases at V and 6 bases at J, leaving 9 bases unmatched. The CDR3 spans 14 residues. Germline V gene data show CDR1 as MNHEY and CDR2 as SVGEGT.

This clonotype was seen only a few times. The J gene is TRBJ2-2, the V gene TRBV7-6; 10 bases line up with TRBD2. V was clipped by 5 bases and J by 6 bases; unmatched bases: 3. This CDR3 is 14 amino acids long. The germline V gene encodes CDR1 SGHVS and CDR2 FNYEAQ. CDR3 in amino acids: CASSGGLAAGELFF. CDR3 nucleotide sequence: TGTGCCAGCAGCGGAGGACTAGCGGCCGGGGAGCTGTTTTTT.

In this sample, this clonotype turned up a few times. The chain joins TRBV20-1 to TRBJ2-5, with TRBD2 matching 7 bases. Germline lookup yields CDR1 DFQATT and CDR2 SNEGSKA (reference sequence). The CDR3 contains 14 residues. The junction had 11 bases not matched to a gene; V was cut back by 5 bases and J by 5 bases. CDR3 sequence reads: CSAENPGGGETQYF. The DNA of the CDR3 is TGCAGTGCTGAAAATCCGGGGGGAGGGGAGACCCAGTACTTC.